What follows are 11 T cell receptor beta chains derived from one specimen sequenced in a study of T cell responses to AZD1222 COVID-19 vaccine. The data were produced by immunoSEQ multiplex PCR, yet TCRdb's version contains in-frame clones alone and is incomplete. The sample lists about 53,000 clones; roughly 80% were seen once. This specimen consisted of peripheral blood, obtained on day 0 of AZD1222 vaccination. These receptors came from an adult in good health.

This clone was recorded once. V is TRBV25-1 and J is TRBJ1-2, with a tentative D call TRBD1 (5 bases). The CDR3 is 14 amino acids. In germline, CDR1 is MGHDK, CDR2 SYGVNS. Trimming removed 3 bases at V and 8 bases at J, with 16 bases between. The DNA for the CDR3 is TGTGCCAGCAGTGAGTCCCTTCGCGGGGGAGGCTACACCTTC. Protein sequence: CASSESLRGGGYTF.

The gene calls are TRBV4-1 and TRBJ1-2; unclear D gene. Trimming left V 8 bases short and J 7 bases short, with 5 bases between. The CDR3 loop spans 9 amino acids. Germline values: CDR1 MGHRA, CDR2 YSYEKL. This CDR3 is CASALGYTF. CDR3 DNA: TGCGCCAGCGCCCTTGGCTACACCTTC.

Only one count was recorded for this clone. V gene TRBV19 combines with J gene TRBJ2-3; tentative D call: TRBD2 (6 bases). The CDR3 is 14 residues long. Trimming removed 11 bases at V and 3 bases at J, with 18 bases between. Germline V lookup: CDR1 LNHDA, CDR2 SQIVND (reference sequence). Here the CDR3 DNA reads TGTGCCTCCACCGGGGGTCGGGTAACAGATACGCAGTATTTT. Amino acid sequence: CASTGGRVTDTQYF.

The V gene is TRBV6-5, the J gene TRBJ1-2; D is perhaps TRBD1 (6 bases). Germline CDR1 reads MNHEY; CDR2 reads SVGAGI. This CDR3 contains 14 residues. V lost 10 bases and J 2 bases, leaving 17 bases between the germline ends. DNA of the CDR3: TGTGCCACAACTTCAGGGGATACCAACTATGGCTACACCTTC. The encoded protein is CATTSGDTNYGYTF.

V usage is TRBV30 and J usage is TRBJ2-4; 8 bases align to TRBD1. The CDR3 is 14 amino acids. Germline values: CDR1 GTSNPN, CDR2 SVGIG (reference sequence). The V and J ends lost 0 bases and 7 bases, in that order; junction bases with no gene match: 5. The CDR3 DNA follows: TGTGCCTGGAGTGTAGGGTACAGGGGGAACATTCAGTACTTC. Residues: CAWSVGYRGNIQYF.

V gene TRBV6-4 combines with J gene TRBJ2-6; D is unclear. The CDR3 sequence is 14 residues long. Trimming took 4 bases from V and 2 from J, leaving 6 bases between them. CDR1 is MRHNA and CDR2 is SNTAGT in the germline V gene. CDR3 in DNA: TGTGCCAGCAGTGTATCAGCTGGGGCCAACGTCCTGACTTTC. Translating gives CASSVSAGANVLTF.

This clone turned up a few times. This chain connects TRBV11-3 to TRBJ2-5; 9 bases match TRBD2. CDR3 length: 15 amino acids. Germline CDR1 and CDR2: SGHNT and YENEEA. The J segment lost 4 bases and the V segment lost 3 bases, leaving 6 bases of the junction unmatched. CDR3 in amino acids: CASSFSGRGGETQYF. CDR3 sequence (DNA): TGTGCCAGCAGCTTTAGCGGGAGAGGAGGAGAGACCCAGTACTTC.

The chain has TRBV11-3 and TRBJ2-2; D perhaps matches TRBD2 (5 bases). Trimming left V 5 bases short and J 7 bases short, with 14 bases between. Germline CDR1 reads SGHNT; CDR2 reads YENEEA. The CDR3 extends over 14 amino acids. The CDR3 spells CASSQGGRVGELFF. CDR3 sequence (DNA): TGTGCCAGCAGCCAAGGAGGTCGGGTCGGGGAGCTGTTTTTT.

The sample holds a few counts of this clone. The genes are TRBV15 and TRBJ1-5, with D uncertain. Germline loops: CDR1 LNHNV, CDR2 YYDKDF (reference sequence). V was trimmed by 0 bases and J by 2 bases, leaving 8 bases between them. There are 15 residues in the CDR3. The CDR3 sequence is CATSRDSQGNQPQHF. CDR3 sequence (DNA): TGTGCCACCAGCAGAGATTCCCAGGGCAATCAGCCCCAGCATTTT. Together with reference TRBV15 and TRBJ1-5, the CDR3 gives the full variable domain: DAMVIQNPRYQVTQFGKPVTLSCSQTLNHNVMYWYQQKSSQAPKLLFHYYDKDFNNEADTPDNFQSRRPNTSFCFLDIRSPGLGDTAMYLCATSRDSQGNQPQHFGDGTRLSIL.

The CDR3, as DNA: TGTGCCAGCAGGGAACAGGGGGAGCAGTTCTTC. This translates into CASREQGEQFF. The V gene is TRBV2, the J gene TRBJ2-1, with TRBD1 matching over 7 bases. Trimming took 6 bases from V and 10 from J; bases not matched to a gene: 3. Germline lookup yields CDR1 SNHLY and CDR2 FYNNEI. This CDR3 has 11 residues.

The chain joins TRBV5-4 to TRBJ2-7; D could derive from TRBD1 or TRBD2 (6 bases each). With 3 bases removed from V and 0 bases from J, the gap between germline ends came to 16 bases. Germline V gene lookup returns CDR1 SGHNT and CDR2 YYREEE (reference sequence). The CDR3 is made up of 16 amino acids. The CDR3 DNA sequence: TGTGCCAGCAGCTCGAGGGGGGTTCGGGGCTCCTACGAGCAGTACTTC. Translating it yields CASSSRGVRGSYEQYF.